Listed below are T cell receptor beta chains from one sample, sequenced in a study of cytomegalovirus exposure and HLA in healthy donors. Produced via immunoSEQ multiplex PCR; TCRdb's table is partial and in-frame only. This table holds roughly 80,000 clones, approximately 93% found once. The specimen was PBMCs. The receptors were gathered from a man aged 18 to 29 in good health and CMV-seronegative. Both conserved end residues are part of each CDR3. D genes are given only for firm matches. Size is stated for part of the rows, as once, few or many counts, or as a class when the clone is expanded.

abundance	j_gene	v_gene	d_gene	CDR3aa	CDR3nt
once	TRBJ2-3	TRBV15	TRBD1	CATSRGTGETDTQYF	TGTGCCACCAGCAGAGGGACAGGGGAAACAGATACGCAGTATTTT
.	TRBJ1-5	TRBV25-1	TRBD1	CASSEWTGESNQPQHF	TGTGCCAGCAGTGAATGGACAGGGGAGAGCAATCAGCCCCAGCATTTT
.	TRBJ2-3	TRBV19	.	CASNEVNTDTQYF	TGTGCCAGTAATGAGGTAAACACAGATACGCAGTATTTT
.	TRBJ2-1	TRBV6-5	TRBD2	CASSYSGGVSYEQFF	TGTGCCAGCAGTTACTCTGGGGGGGTGAGCTATGAGCAGTTCTTC
.	TRBJ1-2	TRBV10-3	TRBD1	CAIKAGGIDGYTF	TGTGCCATCAAGGCAGGGGGCATAGATGGCTACACCTTC
.	TRBJ1-1	TRBV7-7	.	CASSSGTAEEAFF	TGTGCTAGCAGCAGCGGGACGGCCGAGGAAGCTTTCTTT
once	TRBJ1-1	TRBV18	.	CASSLDRNTEAFF	TGTGCCAGCTCCCTCGACAGGAACACTGAAGCTTTCTTT
.	TRBJ2-5	TRBV7-2	TRBD2	CASSVSGTSGETQYF	TGTGCCAGCAGCGTATCCGGGACTAGCGGAGAGACCCAGTACTTC
.	TRBJ1-3	TRBV10-2	.	CASGTIYSGNTIYF	TGCGCCAGCGGAACTATCTACTCTGGAAACACCATATATTTT
.	TRBJ2-1	TRBV5-4	.	CASSPGGGLPYNEQFF	TGTGCCAGCAGCCCAGGTGGAGGGCTTCCCTACAATGAGCAGTTCTTC
.	TRBJ1-5	TRBV21-1	.	CASILTAEGRQPQHF	TGTGCCAGCATCCTTACGGCCGAGGGCCGTCAGCCCCAGCATTTT
.	TRBJ2-5	TRBV6-5	TRBD1	CASSFQGAVETQYF	TGTGCCAGCAGTTTCCAGGGGGCAGTAGAGACCCAGTACTTC
.	TRBJ1-2	TRBV28	TRBD1	CASILSGQGFYGYTF	TGTGCCAGCATCCTATCGGGACAGGGATTCTATGGCTACACCTTC
.	TRBJ2-7	TRBV11-3	TRBD2	CASSRTSGTRPPASSYEQYF	TGTGCCAGCAGCAGAACCTCCGGGACTAGGCCACCCGCAAGCTCCTACGAGCAGTACTTC
.	TRBJ2-7	TRBV2	TRBD2	CASSENWGGYEQYF	TGTGCCAGCAGTGAAAATTGGGGGGGCTACGAGCAGTACTTC
.	TRBJ1-1	TRBV6-1	.	CASSGRAGAGSWMNTEAFF	TGTGCCAGCAGTGGACGAGCCGGGGCGGGGAGTTGGATGAACACTGAAGCTTTCTTT
.	TRBJ2-1	TRBV25-1	TRBD2	CASSVLEREALNNEQFF	TGTGCCAGCAGTGTGTTGGAGCGGGAGGCCTTGAACAATGAGCAGTTCTTC
.	TRBJ2-7	TRBV15	TRBD1	CATSIRPRDTGAEQYF	TGTGCCACCAGCATACGCCCCAGGGACACAGGGGCCGAGCAGTACTTC
.	TRBJ2-7	TRBV4-1	TRBD2	CASSQGGLAVYEQYF	TGCGCCAGCAGCCAAGGGGGACTAGCCGTCTACGAGCAGTACTTC
.	TRBJ2-1	TRBV6-6	TRBD1	CASSSDRGSYNEQFF	TGTGCCAGCAGCTCTGACAGGGGCTCCTACAATGAGCAGTTCTTC
.	TRBJ1-5	TRBV6-5	.	CASSTRSGQPQHF	TGTGCCAGCAGTACCAGGTCTGGTCAGCCCCAGCATTTT
.	TRBJ1-1	TRBV6-1	.	CASRGRDKNTEAFF	TGTGCCAGCAGGGGCCGGGACAAGAACACTGAAGCTTTCTTT
.	TRBJ2-7	TRBV7-2	TRBD1	CASSAVPGQGSEQYF	TGTGCCAGCAGCGCAGTACCGGGACAGGGGTCCGAGCAGTACTTC